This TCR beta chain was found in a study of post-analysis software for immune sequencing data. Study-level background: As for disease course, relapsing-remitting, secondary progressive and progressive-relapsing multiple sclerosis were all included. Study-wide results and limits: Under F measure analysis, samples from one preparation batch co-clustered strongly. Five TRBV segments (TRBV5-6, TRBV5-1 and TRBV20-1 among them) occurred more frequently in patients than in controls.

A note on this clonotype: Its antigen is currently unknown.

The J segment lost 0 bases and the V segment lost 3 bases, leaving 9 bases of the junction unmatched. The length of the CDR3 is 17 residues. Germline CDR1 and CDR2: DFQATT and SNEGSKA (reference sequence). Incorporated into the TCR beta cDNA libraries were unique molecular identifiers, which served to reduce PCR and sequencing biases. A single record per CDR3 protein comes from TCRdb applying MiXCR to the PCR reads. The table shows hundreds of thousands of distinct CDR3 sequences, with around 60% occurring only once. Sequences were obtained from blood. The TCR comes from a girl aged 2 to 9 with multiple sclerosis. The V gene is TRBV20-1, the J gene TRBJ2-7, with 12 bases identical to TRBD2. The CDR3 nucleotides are TGCAGTGCTAGCAGCGGACTAGCGGGAACGAGCTCCTACGAGCAGTACTTC. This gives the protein CSASSGLAGTSSYEQYF.